Each of the 32 T cell receptor beta chains below was sequenced from the same sample in a study of cytotoxic CD8 clonotypes in ibrutinib-treated CLL. Some clones are missing from TCRdb's copy, which holds only in-frame ones; the method was immunoSEQ multiplex PCR. The sample contains hundreds of thousands of clones, around four fifths of which appear only once. The material sequenced was PBMCs, taken before ibrutinib treatment. These TCRs come from a human donor with chronic lymphocytic leukemia.

This sequence joins TRBV30 and TRBJ1-4, with D possibly being TRBD1 (6 bases). This CDR3 region has 14 residues. V was pared by 2 bases and J by 8 bases, with 15 bases between. CDR1 and CDR2 (germline): GTSNPN, SVGIG (reference sequence). For the CDR3, the DNA is TGTGCCTGGAGTTGGGCAGCCGGGGGCGAAAAACTGTTTTTT. This codes for CAWSWAAGGEKLFF.

The CDR3: CASSFTSGSGEQFF. The CDR3 DNA follows: TGCGCCAGCAGCTTTACTAGCGGGAGCGGTGAGCAGTTCTTC. The genes are TRBV5-1 and TRBJ2-1; 11 nucleotides line up with TRBD2. The CDR3 sequence is 14 residues long. The germline gives CDR1 SGHRS, CDR2 YFSETQ. Germline trimming cut 2 bases from V and 9 bases from J; bases unmatched to any gene: 4.

This chain connects TRBV5-1 to TRBJ1-4, with D unresolved. The germline CDR1 and CDR2 sequences are SGHRS and YFSETQ. V was clipped by 4 bases and J by 0 bases, with 10 bases between them. The CDR3 has 15 amino acids. The CDR3 sequence is CASSERSATNEKLFF. Here the CDR3 DNA reads TGCGCCAGCAGCGAAAGAAGTGCAACTAATGAAAAACTGTTTTTT.

The chain uses TRBV2 and TRBJ2-7; the D gene is possibly TRBD2 (7 bases). CDR1 SNHLY and CDR2 FYNNEI come from the germline V gene. The ends were cut back, 7 bases at V and 0 bases at J, with 22 bases in the middle. This CDR3 contains 17 residues. In DNA form, the CDR3 reads TGTGCCAGCACCCTACCACCCGGGGGGCCCGCCTCCTACGAGCAGTACTTC. Its translation is CASTLPPGGPASYEQYF.

The chain employs TRBV15 and TRBJ1-4, with TRBD1 identical over 9 bases. The germline V gene has CDR1 LNHNV and CDR2 YYDKDF (reference sequence). Unmatched junction bases numbered 7, after V lost 4 bases and J lost 7 bases. The CDR3 has 15 residues. CDR3 DNA sequence: TGTGCCACCAGCACCGGGACAGGGCTTAGTGAAAAACTGTTTTTT. It yields the protein CATSTGTGLSEKLFF. Full variable domain (rest looked up from reference TRBV15 and TRBJ1-4): DAMVIQNPRYQVTQFGKPVTLSCSQTLNHNVMYWYQQKSSQAPKLLFHYYDKDFNNEADTPDNFQSRRPNTSFCFLDIRSPGLGDTAMYLCATSTGTGLSEKLFFGSGTQLSVL.

This rearrangement joins TRBV7-3 to TRBJ2-7, with 9 bases lining up with TRBD2. The CDR3 runs 15 residues. V was pared by 3 bases and J by 2 bases, with 5 bases of the junction left unmatched. Germline V gene lookup returns CDR1 SGHTA and CDR2 FQGTGA. CDR3 region: CASSFGLAPTYEQYF. CDR3 DNA: TGTGCCAGCAGCTTCGGACTAGCGCCTACCTACGAGCAGTACTTC.

The V and J genes are TRBV30 and TRBJ2-1; the match to TRBD2 covers 7 bases. Germline V gene lookup returns CDR1 GTSNPN and CDR2 SVGIG (reference sequence). CDR3 length equals 15 residues. V trimming: 2 bases; J trimming: 0 bases; junction bases outside the gene matches: 4. CDR3 protein: CAWSREGSSYNEQFF. As DNA, the CDR3 is TGTGCCTGGAGTAGGGAGGGAAGCTCCTACAATGAGCAGTTCTTC.

This chain uses TRBV2 with TRBJ2-5, with D perhaps TRBD2 (6 bases). V shed 2 bases and J shed 4 bases, with 17 bases lying between them. This CDR3 is built from 16 residues. CDR1 is SNHLY and CDR2 is FYNNEI in the germline V gene. The CDR3 DNA reads TGTGCCAGCAGTGAACGGGGGATGGGTATCGGAGAGACCCAGTACTTC. Protein product: CASSERGMGIGETQYF.

This clone was seen a single time. The rearrangement links TRBV19 to TRBJ1-5; D perhaps matches TRBD1 (5 bases). This CDR3 region has 15 residues. The ends were cut back, 0 bases at V and 5 bases at J, with 11 bases in the middle. Germline CDR1 is LNHDA and CDR2 is SQIVND (reference sequence). The CDR3 DNA reads TGTGCCAGTAGTATAGAGGTAGGGGCCTATCAGCCCCAGCATTTT. It yields the protein CASSIEVGAYQPQHF.

This clone was seen only once. The rearrangement uses TRBV15 and TRBJ1-2; D is undetermined. The ends were cut back, 5 bases at V and 3 bases at J, with 10 bases in the middle. CDR3 size: 13 residues. Germline V gene lookup returns CDR1 LNHNV and CDR2 YYDKDF (reference sequence). The DNA of the CDR3 is TGTGCCACCAGCCGACCTTCAGACTATGGCTACACCTTC. It is translated as CATSRPSDYGYTF.

V usage is TRBV28 and J usage is TRBJ2-2; no clear D. Per the germline V gene, CDR1 is MDHEN and CDR2 is SYDVKM. This CDR3 spans 11 amino acids. V was shortened by 6 bases and J by 6 bases, with 5 bases between the two germline ends. CDR3 sequence: CASRGAGELFF. DNA for the CDR3: TGTGCCAGCAGAGGTGCCGGGGAGCTGTTTTTT.

The chain couples TRBV11-2 to TRBJ2-7; 8 bases are a match to TRBD2. Germline loops: CDR1 SGHAT, CDR2 FQNNGV. The CDR3 runs 16 residues. V gave up 5 bases and J gave up 3 bases; unmatched junction bases: 12. The CDR3 spells CASSRDGGASNYEQYF. As DNA, the CDR3 is TGTGCCAGCAGCCGGGACGGGGGGGCGAGTAACTACGAGCAGTACTTC. Full variable domain (rest looked up from reference TRBV11-2 and TRBJ2-7): EAGVAQSPRYKIIEKRQSVAFWCNPISGHATLYWYQQILGQGPKLLIQFQNNGVVDDSQLPKDRFSAERLKGVDSTLKIQPAKLEDSAVYLCASSRDGGASNYEQYFGPGTRLTVT.

J is TRBJ1-2 and V is TRBV4-3; possibly TRBD1 for D (6 bases). V dropped 3 bases and J dropped 8 bases, with 19 bases sitting between them. CDR3 length: 15 amino acids. Germline loops: CDR1 LGHNA, CDR2 YSLEER. The DNA of the CDR3 is TGCGCCAGCAGCCAGAGCACACAGGGTTTTTCCGGCTACACCTTC. Translating it yields CASSQSTQGFSGYTF.

The chain links TRBV4-3 to TRBJ2-1, with D possibly TRBD1 on 6 matching bases. Trimming shortened V by 0 bases and J by 7 bases, and 16 bases separated the two germline ends. CDR1 and CDR2 (germline): LGHNA, YSLEER. The CDR3 covers 16 residues. As DNA, the CDR3 is TGCGCCAGCAGCCAAGAGAGGGGGTTTTGGGGAAATGAGCAGTTCTTC. Protein: CASSQERGFWGNEQFF.

V gene TRBV6-5 combines with J gene TRBJ1-2; maybe TRBD1 (6 bases). The CDR3 length is 13 residues. V dropped 2 bases and J dropped 6 bases, with 10 bases sitting between them. Germline V gene lookup returns CDR1 MNHEY and CDR2 SVGAGI. CDR3 residues: CASSYHREDGYTF. The DNA for the CDR3 is TGTGCCAGCAGTTACCACAGGGAGGATGGCTACACCTTC.

This clone was detected only a few times. This chain joins TRBV6-1 and TRBJ2-3; maybe TRBD1 (8 bases). This CDR3 is built from 14 residues. Germline CDR1 is MNHNS and CDR2 is SASEGT. The V end was cut by 7 bases, the J end by 6 bases, with 17 bases between. CDR3 in amino acids: CASTVYRGGDTQYF. As DNA, the CDR3 is TGTGCCAGCACTGTTTACAGGGGGGGGGATACGCAGTATTTT.

The gene calls are TRBV6-1 and TRBJ2-1; perhaps TRBD1 as D (6 bases). With 7 bases removed from V and 7 bases from J, the gap between germline ends came to 17 bases. Germline loops: CDR1 MNHNS, CDR2 SASEGT. This CDR3 is built from 14 residues. CDR3 sequence (DNA): TGTGCCAGCAATTCAAGACAGGCTCGAAATGAGCAGTTCTTC. Translation: CASNSRQARNEQFF.

In this sample, this clone turned up a few times. The chain recombines TRBV4-2 with TRBJ2-2; 12 positions match TRBD1. Germline V gene lookup returns CDR1 LGHNA and CDR2 YNFKEQ. This CDR3 comprises 16 residues. With V trimmed by 1 base and J by 7 bases, 4 bases remained unmatched. This chain's CDR3 is CASSQGDRGQIGELFF. The CDR3 DNA reads TGTGCCAGCAGCCAAGGGGACAGGGGGCAGATCGGGGAGCTGTTTTTT.

The V and J genes are TRBV4-2 and TRBJ2-7, with 9 positions matching TRBD2. The CDR3 consists of 14 residues. The germline V gene has CDR1 LGHNA and CDR2 YNFKEQ. V was clipped by 6 bases and J by 1 base; unmatched bases: 4. CDR3 in amino acids: CASSRTSESYEQYF. For the CDR3, the DNA is TGTGCCAGCAGTCGGACTAGCGAGTCCTACGAGCAGTACTTC.

This sequence joins TRBV4-2 and TRBJ1-2; D gene unclear. CDR3 size: 14 residues. Germline V gives CDR1 LGHNA, CDR2 YNFKEQ. V was pared by 1 base and J by 2 bases, with 8 bases between. The CDR3 here is CASSQGNENYGYTF. The CDR3 DNA follows: TGTGCCAGCAGCCAAGGAAATGAAAACTATGGCTACACCTTC.

The V and J genes are TRBV21-1 and TRBJ1-5. TRBV21-1 is assigned pseudogene status. CDR3 length: 16 amino acids. The CDR3 nucleotides read TGTGCCAGCAGCAAAGTAGACTGGAGGAGGAATCAGCCCCAGCATTTT. It encodes CASSKVDWRRNQPQHF.

This clone was seen only a few times. The identical CDR3 is also encoded by other nucleotide sequences in the sample. This chain connects TRBV5-1 to TRBJ2-3; D call uncertain. Germline values: CDR1 SGHRS, CDR2 YFSETQ. The CDR3 length is 11 residues. Trimming cost V 0 bases and J 5 bases, with 1 base left between them. The CDR3 DNA sequence: TGCGCCAGCAGCTTGGGAGATACGCAGTATTTT. Translating it yields CASSLGDTQYF.

This clone has just a few counts. The V call is TRBV5-4, the J call TRBJ1-2, with D perhaps TRBD1 (5 bases). Germline CDR1 is SGHNT and CDR2 is YYREEE (reference sequence). With 0 bases removed from V and 4 bases from J, the gap between germline ends came to 13 bases. This CDR3 is built from 15 residues. The CDR3 loop is CASSLEAGRVYGYTF. The CDR3, as DNA: TGTGCCAGCAGCTTGGAGGCAGGGAGGGTCTATGGCTACACCTTC.

V is TRBV9 and J is TRBJ2-1; the D gene is possibly TRBD1 (6 bases). The V end was cut by 0 bases, the J end by 6 bases, with 13 bases between. The CDR3 length is 15 residues. Germline V lookup: CDR1 SGDLS, CDR2 YYNGEE. The CDR3 protein is CASSVEDSVSNEQFF. DNA for the CDR3: TGTGCCAGCAGCGTAGAGGACAGCGTCTCCAATGAGCAGTTCTTC.

The J gene is TRBJ1-1, the V gene TRBV2; D is undetermined. The CDR3 loop spans 13 amino acids. Trimming shortened V by 5 bases and J by 1 base, and 8 bases separated the two germline ends. Germline V gene sequence: CDR1 SNHLY, CDR2 FYNNEI. CDR3 DNA sequence: TGTGCCAGCAGTACGGATAGGAACACTGAAGCTTTCTTT. It specifies CASSTDRNTEAFF.

This clone appeared a few times. V is TRBV6-5 and J is TRBJ1-1, with no clear D. V was shortened by 5 bases and J by 3 bases, with 4 bases between the two germline ends. This CDR3 is 11 amino acids long. CDR1 MNHEY and CDR2 SVGAGI come from the germline V gene. CDR3 nucleotide sequence: TGTGCCAGCAGTAGGGACACTGAAGCTTTCTTT. Amino acids: CASSRDTEAFF.

This chain connects TRBV4-2 to TRBJ2-1, with 15 bases matching TRBD2. The CDR3 runs to 18 residues. Germline V gene data show CDR1 as LGHNA and CDR2 as YNFKEQ. V was clipped by 4 bases and J by 7 bases; unmatched bases: 11. In nucleotides, the CDR3 is TGTGCCAGCAGCCCAATAACCGCCGGGACTAGCGGGGGGAATGAGCAGTTCTTC. It yields the protein CASSPITAGTSGGNEQFF.

This chain connects TRBV14 to TRBJ2-3; D not resolved. The CDR3 consists of 15 residues. Trimming removed 1 base from V and 0 bases from J, with 8 bases in between. From germline, CDR1 is SGHDN and CDR2 FVKESK. CDR3 sequence reads: CASSQGWHSTDTQYF. The CDR3 DNA is TGTGCCAGCAGCCAAGGATGGCATAGCACAGATACGCAGTATTTT.

The gene calls are TRBV5-1 and TRBJ2-1; 11 nucleotides match TRBD2. V gave up 5 bases and J gave up 10 bases; unmatched junction bases: 11. Germline-derived CDR1 and CDR2 are SGHRS and YFSETQ. The CDR3 sequence is 15 residues long. The CDR3 here is CASSLAGGLSGEQFF. In DNA, the CDR3 is TGCGCCAGCAGTCTAGCGGGAGGCCTCTCCGGGGAGCAGTTCTTC.

This chain uses TRBV27 with TRBJ1-4, with D possibly TRBD1 on 5 matching bases. CDR1 MNHEY and CDR2 SMNVEV come from the germline V gene (reference sequence). V dropped 2 bases and J dropped 11 bases, with 18 bases sitting between them. CDR3 length equals 15 residues. CDR3 bases: TGTGCCAGCAGTTTAAACTGGGGCCACCGGTCTAAACTGTTTTTT. Amino acid sequence: CASSLNWGHRSKLFF. Supplemented by reference TRBV27 and TRBJ1-4, the full variable domain reads EAQVTQNPRYLITVTGKKLTVTCSQNMNHEYMSWYRQDPGLGLRQIYYSMNVEVTDKGDVPEGYKVSRKEKRNFPLILESPSPNQTSLYFCASSLNWGHRSKLFFGSGTQLSVL.

The chain recombines TRBV15 with TRBJ2-7; D call uncertain. Per the germline V gene, CDR1 is LNHNV and CDR2 is YYDKDF (reference sequence). The V end was cut by 0 bases, the J end by 2 bases, with 5 bases between. The CDR3 contains 13 residues. The CDR3 DNA reads as TGTGCCACCAGCAGAGATACCCCCTACGAGCAGTACTTC. This translates into CATSRDTPYEQYF.

The chain couples TRBV28 to TRBJ1-2; TRBD1 matches 9 bases. Germline CDR1 MDHEN, CDR2 SYDVKM. After removal of 5 bases from V and 4 bases from J, the junction contained 5 bases not matched to a gene. The CDR3 has 14 amino acids. The CDR3 DNA reads as TGTGCCAGCAGTACGGACAGGGGTCGCTATGGCTACACCTTC. Protein: CASSTDRGRYGYTF.